This T cell receptor beta chain was identified during a study of control samples from healthy donors and cancer patients. CDR1 and CDR2 (germline): MNHNY, SVGAGI (reference sequence). This CDR3 is 13 amino acids long. Between the trimmed V and J ends, which lost 9 bases and 3 bases, there was a span of 15 bases. TCRdb's copy holds only in-frame clones and misses some; the assay was immunoSEQ multiplex PCR. Of 170,000 or so clones detected, 75% to 95% appear once; the ten largest clones hold about 2%. The source material was blood. The chain uses TRBV6-6 and TRBJ2-7, with D possibly TRBD1 on 6 matching bases. The clonotype was recovered from a middle-aged woman in good health. CDR3 protein: CASSPGHIYEQYF. The CDR3 DNA reads as TGTGCCAGTTCCCCGGGACACATCTACGAGCAGTACTTC.